A single sample is the source of the 3 T cell receptor beta chains below, sequenced in a study of blood T cells in healthy people across ages. PCR was performed a second time for about 6 to 11 cycles using a sample-barcoded 5' primer and a J-beta primer mix. TCRdb reanalysed the 5' RACE reads using MiXCR and keeps one entry per CDR3 protein. This repertoire shows approximately 730,000 distinct CDR3 sequences, roughly 53% found once; its top ten account for 40% to 50%. The material sequenced was blood. The origin of the receptors is a man older than 75 in good health.

This clonotype appeared a few times. V and J are TRBV29-1 and TRBJ2-7; D is unresolved. The CDR3 runs 12 residues. V lost 4 bases and J 5 bases, leaving 12 bases between the germline ends. Per germline, CDR1 SQVTM and CDR2 ANQGSEA. CDR3 sequence reads: CSVARRRNEQYF. CDR3 DNA: TGCAGCGTTGCGAGACGGCGGAACGAGCAGTACTTC.

There are a few counts of this clonotype. The chain couples TRBV3-1 to TRBJ2-7, with TRBD1 as a possible D gene (6 bases). CDR3 length: 14 residues. V was shortened by 8 bases and J by 4 bases, with 18 bases between the two germline ends. Germline V gene lookup returns CDR1 LGHDT and CDR2 YNNKEL (reference sequence). Written as DNA, the CDR3 is TGTGCCAGCTCACCCGGACAGCCTAGTTACGAGCAGTACTTC. Its protein product is CASSPGQPSYEQYF.

The rearrangement links TRBV7-3 to TRBJ2-3, with no clear D. The germline CDR1 and CDR2 sequences are SGHTA and FQGTGA. The CDR3 covers 12 residues. Trimming left V 4 bases short and J 6 bases short, with 8 bases between. The CDR3 loop is CASSSNRDTQYF. The CDR3 nucleotides read TGTGCCAGCAGCTCCAACCGGGATACGCAGTATTTT.